This T cell receptor (beta chain) was retrieved from a study of cytomegalovirus exposure and HLA in healthy donors. Study-wide points: In a later analysis, approximately 15,000 TCR beta sequences were associated with HLA alleles at 0.05 false discovery rate. For most TCR beta V segments, an earlier analysis put the productive rate at about 87% or about 30% of the time. Presence/absence analyses took donor sequencing depth as roughly uniform.

PCR was performed using 60 Vbeta and 13 Jbeta primers. Profiling relied on immunoSEQ multiplex PCR, and the TCRdb table lists in-frame clones only, not all of them. This table holds about 120,000 clones, less than 10% found once. Worth noting for this clone: Its antigen is not known. An end of the junction does not agree with germline; a read error may underlie this.

This CDR3 contains 15 residues. Looked up from germline, CDR1 is MDHEN and CDR2 is SYDVKM. V usage is TRBV28 and J usage is TRBJ1-2; 8 bases are shared with TRBD1. This clonotype originated in a woman aged 35 to 49 in good health and CMV-seropositive. What was sequenced was PBMCs. This CDR3 reads CAISRTGRTDYGYAF. CDR3 in DNA: TGTGCCATCTCCCGGACAGGGCGGACGGACTATGGCTACGCCTTC.